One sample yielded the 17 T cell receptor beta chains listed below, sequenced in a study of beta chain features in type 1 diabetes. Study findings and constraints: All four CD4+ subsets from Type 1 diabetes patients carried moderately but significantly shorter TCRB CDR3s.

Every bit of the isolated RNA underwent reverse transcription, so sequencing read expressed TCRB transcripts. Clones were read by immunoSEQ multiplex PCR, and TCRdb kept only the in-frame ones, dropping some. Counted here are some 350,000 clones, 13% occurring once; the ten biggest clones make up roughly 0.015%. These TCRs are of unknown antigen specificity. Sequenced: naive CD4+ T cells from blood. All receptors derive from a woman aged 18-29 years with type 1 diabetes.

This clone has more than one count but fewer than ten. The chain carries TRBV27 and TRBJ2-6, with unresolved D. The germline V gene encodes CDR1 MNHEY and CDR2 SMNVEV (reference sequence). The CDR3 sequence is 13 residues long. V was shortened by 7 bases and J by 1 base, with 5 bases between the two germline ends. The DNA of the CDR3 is TGTGCCAGCACCGTTTCTGGGGCCAACGTCCTGACTTTC. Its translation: CASTVSGANVLTF.

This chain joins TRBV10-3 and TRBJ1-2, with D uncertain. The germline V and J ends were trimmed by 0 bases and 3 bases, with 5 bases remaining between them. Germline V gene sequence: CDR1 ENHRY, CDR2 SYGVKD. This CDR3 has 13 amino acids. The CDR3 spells CAISESEYYGYTF. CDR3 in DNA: TGTGCCATCAGTGAGTCGGAGTACTATGGCTACACCTTC.

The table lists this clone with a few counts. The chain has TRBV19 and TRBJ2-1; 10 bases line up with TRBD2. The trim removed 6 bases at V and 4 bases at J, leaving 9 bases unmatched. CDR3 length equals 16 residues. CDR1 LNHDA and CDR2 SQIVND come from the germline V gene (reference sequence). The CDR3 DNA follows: TGTGCCAGTAGGGTTCCTAGCGGGAGAGGGTACAATGAGCAGTTCTTC. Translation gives CASRVPSGRGYNEQFF. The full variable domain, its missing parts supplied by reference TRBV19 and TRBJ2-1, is DGGITQSPKYLFRKEGQNVTLSCEQNLNHDAMYWYRQDPGQGLRLIYYSQIVNDFQKGDIAEGYSVSREKKESFPLTVTSAQKNPTAFYLCASRVPSGRGYNEQFFGPGTRLTVL.

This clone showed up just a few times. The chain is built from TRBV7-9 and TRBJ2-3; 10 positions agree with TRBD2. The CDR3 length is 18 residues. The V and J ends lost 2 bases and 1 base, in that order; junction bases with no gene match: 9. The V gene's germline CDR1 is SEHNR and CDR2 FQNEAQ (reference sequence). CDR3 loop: CASSLTAGGPWGTDTQYF. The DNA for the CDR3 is TGTGCCAGCAGCTTAACAGCGGGAGGGCCTTGGGGCACAGATACGCAGTATTTT. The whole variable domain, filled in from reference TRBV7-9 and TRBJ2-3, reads DTGVSQNPRHKITKRGQNVTFRCDPISEHNRLYWYRQTLGQGPEFLTYFQNEAQLEKSRLLSDRFSAERPKGSFSTLEIQRTEQGDSAMYLCASSLTAGGPWGTDTQYFGPGTRLTVL.

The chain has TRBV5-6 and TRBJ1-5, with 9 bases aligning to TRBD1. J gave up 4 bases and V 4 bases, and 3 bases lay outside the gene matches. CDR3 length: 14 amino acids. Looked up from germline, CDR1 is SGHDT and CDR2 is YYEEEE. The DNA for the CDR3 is TGTGCCAGCAGCCCGGACAGGGGTAATCAGCCCCAGCATTTT. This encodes CASSPDRGNQPQHF.

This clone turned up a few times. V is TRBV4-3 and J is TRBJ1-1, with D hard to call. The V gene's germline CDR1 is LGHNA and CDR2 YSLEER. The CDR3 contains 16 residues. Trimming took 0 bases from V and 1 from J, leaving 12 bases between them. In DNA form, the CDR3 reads TGCGCCAGCAGCCAAGAAAGTAGAATACGGAACACTGAAGCTTTCTTT. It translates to CASSQESRIRNTEAFF.

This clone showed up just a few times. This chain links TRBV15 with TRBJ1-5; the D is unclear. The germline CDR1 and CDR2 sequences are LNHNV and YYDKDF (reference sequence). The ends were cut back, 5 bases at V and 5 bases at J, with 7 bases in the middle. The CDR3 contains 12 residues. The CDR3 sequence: CATSARDQPQHF. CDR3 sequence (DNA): TGTGCCACCAGCGCACGGGATCAGCCCCAGCATTTT.

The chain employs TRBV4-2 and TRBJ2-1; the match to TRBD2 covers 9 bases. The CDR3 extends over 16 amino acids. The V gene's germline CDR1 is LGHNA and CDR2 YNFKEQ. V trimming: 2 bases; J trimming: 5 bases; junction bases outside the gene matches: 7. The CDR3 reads CASSQISGRGDNEQFF. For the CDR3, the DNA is TGTGCCAGCAGCCAAATTAGCGGGAGAGGGGACAATGAGCAGTTCTTC.

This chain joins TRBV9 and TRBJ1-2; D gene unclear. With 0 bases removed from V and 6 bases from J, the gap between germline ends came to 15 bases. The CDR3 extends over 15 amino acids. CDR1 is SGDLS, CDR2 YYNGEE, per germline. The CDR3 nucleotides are TGTGCCAGCAGCGTAGCTTCGGAGATAACGAATGGCTACACCTTC. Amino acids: CASSVASEITNGYTF.

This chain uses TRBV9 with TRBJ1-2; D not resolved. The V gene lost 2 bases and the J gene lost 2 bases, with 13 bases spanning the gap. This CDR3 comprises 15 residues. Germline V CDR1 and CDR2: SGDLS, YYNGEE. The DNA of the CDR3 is TGTGCCAGCAGCGTTATGGAGGCGGCGAACTATGGCTACACCTTC. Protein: CASSVMEAANYGYTF.

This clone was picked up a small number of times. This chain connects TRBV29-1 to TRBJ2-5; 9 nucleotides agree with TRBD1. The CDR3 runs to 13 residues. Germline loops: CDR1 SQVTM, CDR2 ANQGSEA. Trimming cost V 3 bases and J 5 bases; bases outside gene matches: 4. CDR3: CSVEGQGRETQYF. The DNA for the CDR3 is TGCAGCGTTGAGGGACAGGGTCGGGAGACCCAGTACTTC.

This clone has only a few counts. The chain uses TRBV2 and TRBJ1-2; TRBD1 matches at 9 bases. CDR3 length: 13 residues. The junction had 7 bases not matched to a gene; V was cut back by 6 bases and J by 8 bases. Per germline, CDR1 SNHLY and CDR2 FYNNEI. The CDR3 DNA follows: TGTGCCAGCAGCCCGGGACAGGGCGGCGGCTACACCTTC. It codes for CASSPGQGGGYTF.

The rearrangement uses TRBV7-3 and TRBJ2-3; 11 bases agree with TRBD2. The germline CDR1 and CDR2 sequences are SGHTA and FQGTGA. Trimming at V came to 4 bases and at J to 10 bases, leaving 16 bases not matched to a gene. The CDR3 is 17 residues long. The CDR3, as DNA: TGTGCCAGCAGCTCTGGGACTAGCGGATTCCACTTCGGTCCGCAGTATTTT. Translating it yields CASSSGTSGFHFGPQYF.

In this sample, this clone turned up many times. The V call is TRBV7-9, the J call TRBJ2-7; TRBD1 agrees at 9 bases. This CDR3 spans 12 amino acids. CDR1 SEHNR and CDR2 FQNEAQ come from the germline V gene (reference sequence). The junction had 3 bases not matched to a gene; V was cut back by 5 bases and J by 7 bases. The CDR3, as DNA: TGTGCCAGCAGCAAAGGACAGGGGGAGCAGTACGTC. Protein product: CASSKGQGEQYV.

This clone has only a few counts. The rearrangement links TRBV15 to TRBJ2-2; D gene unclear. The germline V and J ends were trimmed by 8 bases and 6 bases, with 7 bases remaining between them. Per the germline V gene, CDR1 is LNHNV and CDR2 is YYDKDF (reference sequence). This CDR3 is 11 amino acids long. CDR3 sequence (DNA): TGTGCCACCTCCGGGTCCGGGGAGCTGTTTTTT. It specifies CATSGSGELFF.

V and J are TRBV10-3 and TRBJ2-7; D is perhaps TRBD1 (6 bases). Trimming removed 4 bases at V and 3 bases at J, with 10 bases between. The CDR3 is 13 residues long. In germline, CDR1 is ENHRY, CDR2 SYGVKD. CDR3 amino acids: CAISGQGYYEQYV. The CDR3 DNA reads TGTGCCATCAGTGGCCAGGGGTACTACGAGCAGTACGTC.

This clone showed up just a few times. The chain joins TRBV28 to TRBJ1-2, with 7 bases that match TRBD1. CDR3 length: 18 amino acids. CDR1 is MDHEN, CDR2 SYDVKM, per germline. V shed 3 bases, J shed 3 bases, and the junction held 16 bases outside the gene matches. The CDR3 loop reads CASSLDTLVRTGHYGYTF. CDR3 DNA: TGTGCCAGCAGTTTGGACACCCTCGTTCGGACAGGCCACTATGGCTACACCTTC.